The clone carrying this T cell receptor beta chain has more than one count but fewer than ten. Its matching antigen is unknown. This entry is derived from a study of T-cell memory formation after mild COVID-19. Regarding the study as a whole: Clones shrinking between day 15 and 85 showed a balanced CD4/CD8 split, and those that grew later tilted toward CD4+. Unconfirmed was the SARS-CoV-2 specificity of second-wave clones that peaked on day 37.

Constant-segment primers were used for 5'RACE, and the resulting TCR alpha and TCR beta cDNA libraries carried sample barcodes and UMIs. TCRdb recomputed calls from the 5' RACE reads with MiXCR, one row per CDR3 protein. Of 450,000 to 650,000 distinct CDR3 sequences listed, around 21% are singletons. V lost 0 bases to trimming and J lost 0 bases, with 6 bases between them. Germline V gene lookup returns CDR1 GTSNPN and CDR2 SVGIG (reference sequence). The CDR3 has 15 residues. The sample was PBMCs or a T cell subset sorted from them (not recorded which). The chain joins TRBV30 to TRBJ2-6, with a weak D call TRBD2 (6 bases). This sequence originates from an adult woman who had mild COVID-19 (a few samples of this study predate the infection). Cell type and time point are not known. The CDR3 DNA follows: TGTGCCTGGAGTGTACTAGCCTCTGGGGCCAACGTCCTGACTTTC. It is translated as CAWSVLASGANVLTF.